Each of the 25 T cell receptor beta chains below was sequenced from the same sample in a study of T cell responses to AZD1222 COVID-19 vaccine. This table comes from immunoSEQ multiplex PCR, and its TCRdb copy is limited to in-frame clones, with some not included. The sample holds over 150,000 clones, about nine tenths seen once. The sequencing here drew on peripheral blood, taken on day 0 of AZD1222 vaccination. Every receptor here comes from an adult in good health.

V gene TRBV6-2 or TRBV6-3 combines with J gene TRBJ1-1; TRBD1 aligns across 8 bases. The CDR3 is made up of 15 amino acids. CDR1 and CDR2 (germline): MNHEY, SVGEGT. J was trimmed by 4 bases and V by 5 bases; bases with no gene match: 9. CDR3 nucleotide sequence: TGTGCCAGCAGTCCACCGACAGGGGTGGGCACTGAAGCTTTCTTT. Amino acid sequence: CASSPPTGVGTEAFF.

The DNA of the CDR3 is TGTGCCAGCAGTATATCTTCCTACAATGAGCAGTTCTTC. This codes for CASSISSYNEQFF. The chain couples TRBV6-5 to TRBJ2-1; D unresolved. Germline V CDR1 and CDR2: MNHEY, SVGAGI. V shed 5 bases and J shed 1 base, with 6 bases lying between them. The length of the CDR3 is 13 residues.

The chain employs TRBV29-1 and TRBJ2-5, with D possibly being TRBD1 or TRBD2 (5 bases each). V was cut by 6 bases and J by 5 bases, with 16 bases left in between. This CDR3 spans 13 amino acids. Germline V CDR1 and CDR2: SQVTM, ANQGSEA. In nucleotides, the CDR3 is TGCAGCGTGAGGGCCACAGGCAGGGAGACCCAGTACTTC. This codes for CSVRATGRETQYF.

CDR3 nucleotides: TGCAGCGTCTCCGGGGAGGGGGCGAGCAATCAGCCCCAGCATTTT. Translated: CSVSGEGASNQPQHF. This chain connects TRBV29-1 to TRBJ1-5, with 7 nucleotides matching TRBD1. Per germline, CDR1 SQVTM and CDR2 ANQGSEA. V trimming: 6 bases; J trimming: 1 base; junction bases outside the gene matches: 9. CDR3 length: 15 residues.

The chain combines TRBV5-4 with TRBJ2-5; 8 nucleotides agree with TRBD1. V lost 2 bases to trimming and J lost 6 bases; unmatched junction nucleotides: 6. This CDR3 comprises 14 residues. Germline values: CDR1 SGHNT, CDR2 YYREEE (reference sequence). CDR3 amino acids: CASSFTGGRKTQYF. The CDR3 DNA follows: TGTGCCAGCAGCTTTACAGGGGGGAGGAAGACCCAGTACTTC.

The chain carries TRBV7-2 and TRBJ1-3; no clear D gene. The CDR3 contains 15 residues. Germline lookup yields CDR1 SGHTA and CDR2 FQGNSA. V lost 5 bases and J 6 bases, leaving 17 bases between the germline ends. This chain's CDR3 is CASSPTGIYQNTIYF. CDR3 DNA sequence: TGTGCCAGCAGCCCAACCGGGATATACCAAAACACCATATATTTT.

This chain connects TRBV12-5 to TRBJ2-1; TRBD2 matches 7 bases. Germline CDR1 LGHNT, CDR2 FRNRAP. CDR3 length: 15 residues. With 5 bases clipped from V and 9 bases from J, the junction kept 13 bases outside the gene matches. The CDR3 DNA reads TGTGCTAGTGGTCCCTGGAGGGCGGGAGTTAGTGAGCAGTTCTTC. It is translated as CASGPWRAGVSEQFF.

CDR3 region: CASRHRDRHNSPLHF. CDR3 in DNA: TGTGCCAGCAGGCACCGGGACAGGCATAATTCACCCCTCCACTTT. J is TRBJ1-6 and V is TRBV28; 8 bases fit TRBD1. Germline V gene data show CDR1 as MDHEN and CDR2 as SYDVKM. After removal of 6 bases from V and 5 bases from J, the junction contained 6 bases not matched to a gene. The CDR3 runs 15 residues. The full variable domain, its missing parts supplied by reference TRBV28 and TRBJ1-6, is DVKVTQSSRYLVKRTGEKVFLECVQDMDHENMFWYRQDPGLGLRLIYFSYDVKMKEKGDIPEGYSVSREKKERFSLILESASTNQTSMYLCASRHRDRHNSPLHFGNGTRLTVT.

In its sample, this clone was seen a few times. The gene calls are TRBV18 and TRBJ2-7; 9 bases are a match to TRBD2. The CDR3 is 16 amino acids. V shed 0 bases and J 2 bases; nucleotides not matched to a gene: 5. Germline CDR1 and CDR2: KGHSH and LQKENI. The CDR3 loop reads CASSPPGVAGAYEQYF. For the CDR3, the DNA is TGTGCCAGCTCACCACCCGGGGTAGCGGGAGCCTACGAGCAGTACTTC.

Here the CDR3 reads CASSWGPEETQYF. Written as DNA, the CDR3 is TGCGCCAGCAGCTGGGGACCCGAAGAGACCCAGTACTTC. The gene calls are TRBV5-1 and TRBJ2-5; the D call may be TRBD1 or TRBD2 (5 bases each). Trimming took off 3 bases at V and 3 bases at J, with 9 bases between the two ends. CDR3 size: 13 residues. The germline CDR1 and CDR2 sequences are SGHRS and YFSETQ.

This rearrangement joins TRBV27 to TRBJ2-1; TRBD2 is a possible D gene (6 bases). CDR1 is MNHEY, CDR2 SMNVEV, per germline (reference sequence). Between the trimmed V and J ends, which lost 4 bases and 6 bases, there was a span of 22 bases. The CDR3 length is 17 residues. The CDR3 DNA follows: TGTGCCAGCAGTTCCCCCCTCGGGAGTCTTTTTGTCAATGAGCAGTTCTTC. Amino acid sequence: CASSSPLGSLFVNEQFF.

A single count supports this clone. The V call is TRBV5-1, the J call TRBJ2-7; the D is unclear. CDR3 length: 13 amino acids. The V gene lost 7 bases and the J gene lost 2 bases, with 13 bases spanning the gap. Germline CDR1 SGHRS, CDR2 YFSETQ. CDR3: CASSPDVTYEQYF. CDR3 coding DNA: TGCGCCAGCTCCCCGGATGTCACCTACGAGCAGTACTTC.

This clone turned up a few times. Written as DNA, the CDR3 is TGTGCCAGCAGTTGGGGGGGCGATGAGCAGTTCTTC. Protein sequence: CASSWGGDEQFF. This chain links TRBV28 with TRBJ2-1; D is perhaps TRBD2 (7 bases). V lost 4 bases and J lost 8, with 9 bases in between. The CDR3 consists of 12 residues. Germline CDR1 is MDHEN and CDR2 is SYDVKM. Full variable domain (outside the CDR3, taken from reference TRBV28 and TRBJ2-1): DVKVTQSSRYLVKRTGEKVFLECVQDMDHENMFWYRQDPGLGLRLIYFSYDVKMKEKGDIPEGYSVSREKKERFSLILESASTNQTSMYLCASSWGGDEQFFGPGTRLTVL.

This chain links TRBV5-1 with TRBJ2-1, with TRBD1 matching 7 bases. The CDR3 has 15 amino acids. After removal of 3 bases from V and 9 bases from J, the junction contained 12 bases not matched to a gene. CDR1 and CDR2 from the germline V gene are SGHRS and YFSETQ. CDR3 region: CASSSESGGRSEQFF. CDR3 bases: TGCGCCAGCAGCTCGGAGTCAGGGGGACGGAGTGAGCAGTTCTTC.

This chain connects TRBV11-3 to TRBJ2-1; D is perhaps TRBD2 (6 bases). The germline V gene has CDR1 SGHNT and CDR2 YENEEA. The CDR3 has 15 residues. V was clipped by 2 bases and J by 5 bases, with 13 bases between them. In nucleotides, the CDR3 is TGTGCCAGCAGCTTAAGTCGCGGGACCGACAATGAGCAGTTCTTC. It is translated as CASSLSRGTDNEQFF.

The chain is built from TRBV28 and TRBJ1-5, with 8 bases aligning to TRBD1. With V trimmed by 6 bases and J by 5 bases, 9 bases remained unmatched. The germline gives CDR1 MDHEN, CDR2 SYDVKM. The length of the CDR3 is 15 residues. The DNA of the CDR3 is TGTGCCAGCAGCTCCCCCAGGGGGCAGGATCAGCCCCAGCATTTT. It specifies CASSSPRGQDQPQHF.

The CDR3 coding sequence is TGTGCCAGCAGCGCCCGCGGCACTTCAGGGACCTCACCCCTCCACTTT. Its translation is CASSARGTSGTSPLHF. The V gene is TRBV9, the J gene TRBJ1-6; possible D gene TRBD1, 5 bases. Germline CDR1 SGDLS, CDR2 YYNGEE. The CDR3 has 16 amino acids. V was cut by 3 bases and J by 10 bases, with 20 bases left in between.

V gene TRBV15 combines with J gene TRBJ2-3; 12 bases match TRBD2. With V trimmed by 1 base and J by 4 bases, 6 bases remained unmatched. Germline CDR1 LNHNV, CDR2 YYDKDF (reference sequence). The CDR3 spans 17 residues. DNA for the CDR3: TGTGCCACCAGCAGAGGACTAGCGGGAGCATCCGCAGATACGCAGTATTTT. This encodes CATSRGLAGASADTQYF.

This clone has just one count. V gene TRBV30 combines with J gene TRBJ1-2; weak D call: TRBD1 (5 bases). Trimming cost V 3 bases and J 5 bases, with 19 bases left between them. CDR3 length: 15 amino acids. The V gene's germline CDR1 is GTSNPN and CDR2 SVGIG (reference sequence). CDR3 DNA: TGTGCCTGGAGGGGACGTCAGGCAGGGAGGTATGGCTACACCTTC. Its protein is CAWRGRQAGRYGYTF.

The chain links TRBV29-1 to TRBJ2-5, with D perhaps being TRBD1 or TRBD2 (5 bases each). Germline CDR1 is SQVTM and CDR2 is ANQGSEA. Trimming removed 3 bases at V and 5 bases at J, with 16 bases between. This CDR3 is 14 amino acids long. The CDR3 DNA is TGCAGCGTTGATTCGAGGGGCGCGCGGGAGACCCAGTACTTC. Translating gives CSVDSRGARETQYF.

The V call is TRBV24-1, the J call TRBJ2-1; 11 positions agree with TRBD2. After removal of 4 bases from V and 8 bases from J, the junction contained 6 bases not matched to a gene. This CDR3 region has 15 residues. Germline V gene sequence: CDR1 KGHDR, CDR2 SFDVKD. CDR3 loop: CATSDHSGRVDEQFF. CDR3 nucleotide sequence: TGTGCCACCAGTGACCATAGCGGGAGGGTCGATGAGCAGTTCTTC.

The chain recombines TRBV11-1 with TRBJ1-4; 9 positions match TRBD1. The CDR3 is 13 residues long. V shed 10 bases and J 10 bases; nucleotides not matched to a gene: 10. Germline CDR1 reads SGHAT; CDR2 reads FQDESV (reference sequence). CDR3 nucleotide sequence: TGTGCCACCCGCCGGGACAGGGACGGAAAACTGTTTTTT. Translation: CATRRDRDGKLFF.

This chain uses TRBV3-1 (or the pseudogene TRBV3-2) with TRBJ2-2, with TRBD2 matching 11 bases. The length of the CDR3 is 16 residues. J gave up 3 bases and V 4 bases, and 4 bases lay outside the gene matches. The germline CDR1 and CDR2 sequences are LGHDT and YNNKEL (reference sequence). CDR3 protein: CASSRTSGGYTGELFF. The CDR3 DNA is TGTGCCAGCAGCCGTACTAGCGGGGGCTACACCGGGGAGCTGTTTTTT.

The gene calls are TRBV27 and TRBJ2-2; D unresolved. This CDR3 has 15 amino acids. Trimming shortened V by 10 bases and J by 2 bases, and 17 bases separated the two germline ends. CDR1 MNHEY and CDR2 SMNVEV come from the germline V gene (reference sequence). As DNA, the CDR3 is TGTGCCACCACCGACTTGAAAATTAACACCGGGGAGCTGTTTTTT. Translating it yields CATTDLKINTGELFF.

This clone has a handful of counts. This rearrangement joins TRBV29-1 to TRBJ2-1, with TRBD2 matching 13 bases. Germline CDR1 is SQVTM and CDR2 is ANQGSEA. V lost 6 bases, J lost 16 bases, and 9 bases stayed unmatched. The CDR3 runs 12 residues. The CDR3 spells CSVLTSGRAQFF. The CDR3 bases are TGCAGCGTCCTTACTAGCGGGAGGGCCCAATTCTTC.